This entry features one TCR beta chain sequence. Its specific antigen is unknown. Base-call qualities are not available, and no considerably larger clone is one nucleotide away. The cohort consisted of approximately 670 healthy bone marrow donors. At the time of sampling, every cohort member was nominally healthy, though immune exposures that went unrecorded were likely present. The donor was CMV seronegative and was included in the group of under 450 seronegative cohort members. Every donor gave a peripheral blood sample, and the peripheral blood mononuclear cells from that sample were used for TCR beta sequencing. The Qiagen DNeasy Blood Extraction Kit was used to extract genomic DNA from the blood cell samples. This sample was taken from a study of cytomegalovirus exposure and HLA in healthy donors (dated by TCRdb to about 2017). General notes on the study: In an earlier analysis of under 750 of the donors, about 260 Gb of sequence data and approximately 120 million unique TCR beta sequences from some 170 million T cells were reported. An early release covering roughly 600 HLA-typed donors comprised 300 to 350 gigabases of sequencing data and around 80 million unique TCR sequences. The genetic ancestry cluster associated with self-reported Caucasian donors included approximately 85% of the roughly 400 genotyped donors. The study was designed to test whether signatures of past pathogen exposure could be identified by cataloging public T cell receptors. The T cell repertoires of 666 subjects were profiled by immunosequencing and related to cytomegalovirus serostatus. Along with the roughly 610-subject first cohort, a separate validation cohort of over a hundred different subjects was used. High-throughput TCR immunosequencing, statistical association of individual TCRs with disease status, and machine learning were combined to predict cytomegalovirus infection status. A later analysis re-analyzed previously published TCR beta repertoires from approximately 700 donors and added high-resolution HLA genotyping to study TCR occurrence patterns. The later analysis used no new phenotypic data to find candidate immune exposures, relying instead on TCR beta sequences and their occurrence across donors. An earlier analysis of a few hundred of the donors applied high-throughput TCR beta sequencing to assess whether each TCR beta V gene segment acted as functional or pseudogenic. Donor age, sex, ethnicity and CMV serostatus were collected together with the repertoire data. A later genetic analysis took genome-wide SNP genotypes for about three fifths of the 666 donors and used that subset as a discovery cohort. All discovery cohort repertoires had been generated on a single sequencing platform. Both class I and class II loci were covered by HLA typing, at four-digit resolution. Typing coverage varied by locus: roughly 629-640 donors for A, B, C, DRB1 and DQB1; some 520 for DQA1; 606 for DPA1; around 450 for DPB1. Roughly five DR-DQ haplotypes were handled as single units for association and clustering because linkage in the cohort was strong. Across about 370 genotyped donors of the cohort, an average of approximately 240,000 unique TCR beta nucleotide sequences per donor were sequenced, and 15% to 20% of those sequences were non-productive. The paper as a whole reports these results and caveats: Linkage disequilibrium might explain the correlated functional status among segregating V segments, but an unknown experimental factor could not be ruled out. A few of the identified cytomegalovirus-associated TCR beta chains were confirmed in vitro to be specific for cytomegalovirus antigens. Because the 87-base-pair reads could not distinguish some IMGT-functional V segments, including TRBV6-2 and TRBV6-3, those segments were excluded. In the study, around 150 TCR beta chains were listed as associated with cytomegalovirus. A cluster of highly shared sequence variants was judged likely to represent a technical artifact of the sequencing pipeline. The only immune exposure information available for the cohort was CMV serostatus. Roughly uniform sequencing depth across donors was assumed in presence/absence analyses, although this assumption may not hold. The cohort was sequenced for TCR beta chains only, and without alpha or paired-chain data the features that could be detected were limited. When HLA alleles, especially DR and DQ, strongly co-occurred, attributing TCR associations to individual alleles was difficult. In a later analysis, TCR association rates were found to vary across HLA loci, with the most associated TCRs seen for DRB1 alleles and the fewest for HLA-C alleles. Across donors, most TCR sequences were observed very rarely, whereas some public TCRs were present in many individuals. In a later analysis, HLA-associated TCR beta chains were found to be more clonally expanded and to have lower generation probabilities than equally common non-associated chains. Because counts were too low, some 17 rarely observed V segments, including chromosome 9 orphons, were excluded from the earlier analysis of 587 of the donors. A further reported finding was that TCR beta sequences accurately predicted the HLA-A and HLA-B alleles for most subjects in the first cohort. Most CMV-associated TCR beta chains appeared to be HLA-restricted in a later analysis, and the HLA associations seemed to be driven largely by CMV exposure. Because some donors lacked HLA typing at each locus, the association tests relied only on the typed subset. In a later analysis, several top co-occurrence clusters were reported to appear linked to parvovirus B19, influenza, CMV and Epstein-Barr virus. According to the authors, the approach could potentially be generalized to other disease states and immunological phenotypes. The classifier was reported to diagnose cytomegalovirus status with high specificity and sensitivity in both the original cohort and the validation cohort. An association between a missense DCLRE1C variant and V-gene and J-gene trimming of TCR beta chains was found in a later genetic analysis and replicated in an independent cohort. In an earlier analysis of a few hundred of the donors, most TCR beta V segments were observed in productive rearrangements about 87% or about 30% of the time, broadly matching IMGT annotations. In a later genetic analysis, fewer N-insertions in productive TCRs were reported among donors in an Asian-associated ancestry cluster than the roughly 700-donor mean. Specific HLA alleles were associated with 15,000 to 20,000 TCR beta sequences at a false discovery rate of 0.05 in a later analysis.

The library was produced with the immunoSEQ multiplex PCR assay. For the multiplex PCR, a mixture combining 60 forward primers for TCR Vbeta segments and 13 reverse primers for TCR Jbeta segments was used. The CDR3 region of rearranged TCR beta genes was amplified from genomic DNA by a multiplex PCR assay. Amplified TCR beta libraries were sequenced as 87-base-pair reads on the Illumina HiSeq System. Per the authors' processing: In a later analysis, 77 million or so unique TCR beta chains were counted across the 666 repertoires, and approximately 11 million of these chains were shared by at least two donors. To remove PCR and sequencing errors, raw reads were error-corrected and collapsed into unique sequences using a nearest-neighbor algorithm that merged closely related sequences. To assign V, D and J gene segments, CDR3 sequences were aligned to IMGT reference sequences. Each retained sequence needed at least a six-nucleotide match to both a V gene segment and a J gene segment. Rearrangements were called productive when the CDR3 lacked stop codons and stayed in frame with V and J; all others were non-productive. CDR3 was defined by IMGT convention, running from the second conserved V-encoded cysteine to the conserved J-encoded phenylalanine. In an earlier analysis of roughly 580 of the donors, sequences lacking an unambiguous match to a single V gene segment were excluded. An earlier analysis of a few hundred of the donors called V segments functional above 56.7% productive rearrangements and segregating when the between-donor standard deviation exceeded 5%. A statistical classification framework was developed to diagnose cytomegalovirus status using the catalog of TCR beta chain sequences. A later analysis assigned V and J genes by comparing TCR nucleotide sequences with IMGT/GENE-DB human TR gene sequences. The TCRdist pipeline was used in a later analysis to assign CDR3 sequences and most-parsimonious VDJ recombination scenarios. A later analysis defined each TCR beta chain by its CDR3 amino acid sequence plus V-gene family, and excluded reads lacking a unique V-gene family. A later analysis removed 500 to 600 highly shared, low-generation-probability nucleotide sequences to deal with suspected cross-contamination and a sequencing artifact. A later analysis calculated a clonal expansion index for each public chain from normalized within-repertoire ranks of inferred template counts. Generation probabilities in a later analysis came from a VDJ recombination model fitted to out-of-frame rearrangements, and those results were checked against IGoR. A later analysis scored TCR-TCR, TCR-HLA and TCR-CMV co-occurrence with hypergeometric tests, applying a repertoire-size bias correction to TCR pairs. To estimate false discovery rates, a later analysis permuted the HLA or CMV assignments 20 times. A later analysis grouped co-occurring TCRs with DBSCAN, adding TCRdist sequence similarity when clustering within HLA-allele-positive subsets. Repertoires with fewer than 30,000 or more than 120,000 public chains were left out of co-occurrence clustering, as were about five repertoires with anomalous nucleotide sharing. Held by TCRdb, this immuneACCESS table contains in-frame sequences only and omits some clones. Under half of the omission traces to an unresolved V gene where checked; the cause of the rest is unknown. D and trimming come from the DNA, and the V and J calls and clone size come from that table. Recorded for this sample are 150,000 to 200,000 clones; 80% of them occurred a single time. The top ten hold around 14% of the sample.

The CDR3 covers 13 residues, taking in both the cysteine and the phenylalanine. Solely the CDR3 DNA is kept, with 39 bases framed from the first base. Reading the germline V gene (reference sequence) gives CDR1 SGHKS and CDR2 YYEKEE. V is pared back by 7 bases and J by 1 base, with 6 bases lying between the germline termini. The sequence links TRBV5-5 to TRBJ2-6; TRBD1 might be the D gene, on 6 matching bases. The specimen was PBMCs. The sequence came from a woman aged 40 to 55 in good health and CMV-seronegative. The CDR3 has the sequence CASGTSGANVLTF. At the DNA level, the sequence is TGTGCCAGCGGGACATCTGGGGCCAACGTCCTGACTTTC.